This T cell receptor (beta chain) was profiled in a study of vaccination effects on CD4 cells after COVID-19. The study, taken as a whole, reports: Convalescent patients were few in the study, and early post-infection timepoints were absent. Healthy vaccinees showed cross-reactivity with common cold coronaviruses in only 1 of 255 vaccine-induced clones.

CD4+ T cells specific for antigen were expanded with viral peptide pools by the ViraFEST assay before sequencing. Having been cultured for 10 days, the cells underwent CD4+ T cell isolation. Subjects were given two BNT162b2 or mRNA-1273 vaccine doses. Under 2.5 million PBMC were placed in each well, which was supplemented with 10 IU/ml IL-2 and 10 ug/ml peptides. Germline CDR1 reads LNHDA; CDR2 reads SQIVND (reference sequence). The CDR3 spans 11 residues. Trimming removed 6 bases at V and 4 bases at J, with 6 bases between. Only in-frame clones appear in the TCRdb table, and some are missing; sequencing was by immunoSEQ multiplex PCR. This table has 65,000 to 75,000 clones, around 70% appearing once. As concerns this clone: The antigen is not known.

This specimen was CD4+ T cells from PBMCs cultured with HCoV-229E spike peptides, taken after COVID-19 vaccination. This receptor was taken from a human donor who received a COVID-19 vaccine. V is TRBV19 and J is TRBJ1-2; D unresolved. CDR3 region: CASRQRYGYTF. For the CDR3, the DNA is TGTGCCAGTAGGCAGCGCTATGGCTACACCTTC.